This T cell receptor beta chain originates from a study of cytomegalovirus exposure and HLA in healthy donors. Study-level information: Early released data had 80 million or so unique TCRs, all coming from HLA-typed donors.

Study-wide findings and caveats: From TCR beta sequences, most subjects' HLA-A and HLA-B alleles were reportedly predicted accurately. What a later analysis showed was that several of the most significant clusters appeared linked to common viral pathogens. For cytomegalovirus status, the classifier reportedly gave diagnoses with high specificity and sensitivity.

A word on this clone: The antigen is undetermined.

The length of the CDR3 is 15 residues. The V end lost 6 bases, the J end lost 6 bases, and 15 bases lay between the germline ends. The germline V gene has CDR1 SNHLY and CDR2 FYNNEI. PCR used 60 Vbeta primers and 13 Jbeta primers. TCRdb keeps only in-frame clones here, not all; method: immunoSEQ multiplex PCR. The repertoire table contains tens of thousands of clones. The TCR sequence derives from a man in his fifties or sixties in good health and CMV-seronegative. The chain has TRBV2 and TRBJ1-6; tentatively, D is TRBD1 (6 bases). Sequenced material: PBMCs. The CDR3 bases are TGTGCCAGCAGGGGTGGGGGGGCAAGTAATTCACCCCTCCACTTT. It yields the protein CASRGGGASNSPLHF.